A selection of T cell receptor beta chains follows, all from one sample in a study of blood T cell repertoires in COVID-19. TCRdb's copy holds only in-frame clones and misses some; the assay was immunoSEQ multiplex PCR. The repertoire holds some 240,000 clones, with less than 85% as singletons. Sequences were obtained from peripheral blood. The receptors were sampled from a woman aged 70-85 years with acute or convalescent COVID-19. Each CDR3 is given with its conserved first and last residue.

cdr3_aa: CASSELGTGDGETQYF
j_call: TRBJ2-5
v_call: TRBV25-1

cdr3_aa: CASSSIATGGGNIQYF
j_call: TRBJ2-4
v_call: TRBV5-4

cdr3_aa: CASSSSNRGGVQETQYF
j_call: TRBJ2-5
v_call: TRBV2

cdr3_aa: CASSVGLAGDHGEQFF
j_call: TRBJ2-1
v_call: TRBV9

cdr3_aa: CASSLAPAGSYEQYF
j_call: TRBJ2-7
v_call: TRBV7-8

cdr3_aa: CASSFTGPGRTEAFF
j_call: TRBJ1-1
v_call: TRBV19

cdr3_aa: CASSLGGQEMYGYTF
j_call: TRBJ1-2
v_call: TRBV5-1

cdr3_aa: CASLQGWSNTGELFF
j_call: TRBJ2-2
v_call: TRBV10-2

cdr3_aa: CSVSGQGGTDTQYF
j_call: TRBJ2-3
v_call: TRBV29-1

cdr3_aa: CASSIPTGEKLFF
j_call: TRBJ1-4
v_call: TRBV4-1

cdr3_aa: CATSRDLGGIGNTIYF
j_call: TRBJ1-3
v_call: TRBV15

cdr3_aa: CASSLAGSTDTQYF
j_call: TRBJ2-3
v_call: TRBV5-1

cdr3_aa: CASSQEALGGTPDSPLHF
j_call: TRBJ1-6
v_call: TRBV4-2

cdr3_aa: CASSHTGGTSGGAPTGELFF
j_call: TRBJ2-2
v_call: TRBV19

cdr3_aa: CATSDPDITGNIQYF
j_call: TRBJ2-4
v_call: TRBV24-1

cdr3_aa: CASSLSGRGNYGYTF
j_call: TRBJ1-2
v_call: TRBV5-8

cdr3_aa: CASSMLAGLMSGANVLTF
j_call: TRBJ2-6
v_call: TRBV19

cdr3_aa: CASSLEGQGARADGYTF
j_call: TRBJ1-2
v_call: TRBV5-1

cdr3_aa: CASSEDRSSGNTIYF
j_call: TRBJ1-3
v_call: TRBV9

cdr3_aa: CASSSLTHYEQYF
j_call: TRBJ2-7
v_call: TRBV7-2

cdr3_aa: CASSLSEGNRGHQPQHF
j_call: TRBJ1-5
v_call: TRBV18

cdr3_aa: CASSIREKDTQYF
j_call: TRBJ2-3
v_call: TRBV9

cdr3_aa: CASSPGTGPVYEQYF
j_call: TRBJ2-7
v_call: TRBV7-9

cdr3_aa: CASSISGGAHNEQFF
j_call: TRBJ2-1
v_call: TRBV19

cdr3_aa: CATQAVGQPQHF
j_call: TRBJ1-5
v_call: TRBV27

cdr3_aa: CASSTTGGQTQYF
j_call: TRBJ2-5
v_call: TRBV19

cdr3_aa: CASSLANSYNEQFF
j_call: TRBJ2-1
v_call: TRBV5-8

cdr3_aa: CAWSVRGGEFRMGYTF
j_call: TRBJ1-2
v_call: TRBV30

cdr3_aa: CASSQEWGGEQFF
j_call: TRBJ2-1
v_call: TRBV4-1

cdr3_aa: CASSPSSGVLYNEQFF
j_call: TRBJ2-1
v_call: TRBV18

cdr3_aa: CASSLASTAGETQYF
j_call: TRBJ2-5
v_call: TRBV7-2

cdr3_aa: CATSRNRNTGAYNEQFF
j_call: TRBJ2-1
v_call: TRBV15

cdr3_aa: CASSLSGGAAETQYF
j_call: TRBJ2-5
v_call: TRBV3-1/TRBV3-2

cdr3_aa: CATEGQGSYNEQFF
j_call: TRBJ2-1
v_call: TRBV24-1

cdr3_aa: CASSEYLQGRYEQFF
j_call: TRBJ2-1
v_call: TRBV10-1

cdr3_aa: CASSGMGQGVGTQYF
j_call: TRBJ2-5
v_call: TRBV27

cdr3_aa: CASSLGLVRHQETQYF
j_call: TRBJ2-5
v_call: TRBV5-6

cdr3_aa: CASSLAQGRTGELFF
j_call: TRBJ2-2
v_call: TRBV5-4

cdr3_aa: CASSQDPRTLGLADSYNEQFF
j_call: TRBJ2-1
v_call: TRBV3-1/TRBV3-2

cdr3_aa: CASSSGQGPHQPQHF
j_call: TRBJ1-5
v_call: TRBV5-1

cdr3_aa: CASTIQPGGTQYF
j_call: TRBJ2-3
v_call: TRBV19

cdr3_aa: CAISESAGLAGGYEQYF
j_call: TRBJ2-7
v_call: TRBV10-3

cdr3_aa: CACDWGFGINEQFF
j_call: TRBJ2-1
v_call: TRBV30

cdr3_aa: CASSDQGLAGKNEQFF
j_call: TRBJ2-1
v_call: TRBV25-1

cdr3_aa: CAISVDRTYGYTF
j_call: TRBJ1-2
v_call: TRBV10-3

cdr3_aa: CASSLRQGREPQHF
j_call: TRBJ1-5
v_call: TRBV6-2/TRBV6-3

cdr3_aa: CASSVGQVLSEAFF
j_call: TRBJ1-1
v_call: TRBV9

cdr3_aa: CASSYVGANTEAFF
j_call: TRBJ1-1
v_call: TRBV6-2/TRBV6-3

cdr3_aa: CASSPAVQGAGEKLFF
j_call: TRBJ1-4
v_call: TRBV7-2

cdr3_aa: CASSKGGADTQYF
j_call: TRBJ2-3
v_call: TRBV19

cdr3_aa: CASSLHGTGAYNEQFF
j_call: TRBJ2-1
v_call: TRBV7-2

cdr3_aa: CASSYRTSGGVLTF
j_call: TRBJ2-6
v_call: TRBV6-2/TRBV6-3

cdr3_aa: CASYPLQGADTEAFF
j_call: TRBJ1-1
v_call: TRBV6-5

cdr3_aa: CASSYSKRRGETQYF
j_call: TRBJ2-5
v_call: TRBV6-2/TRBV6-3

cdr3_aa: CASSLRTGGAGELFF
j_call: TRBJ2-2
v_call: TRBV7-9

cdr3_aa: CASSYGGATGELFF
j_call: TRBJ2-2
v_call: TRBV6-5

cdr3_aa: CSVATGRQETQYF
j_call: TRBJ2-5
v_call: TRBV29-1

cdr3_aa: CASSSQDTGELFF
j_call: TRBJ2-2
v_call: TRBV12-3/TRBV12-4

cdr3_aa: CASSPQTGTSQFF
j_call: TRBJ2-1
v_call: TRBV6-2/TRBV6-3

cdr3_aa: CASGLGTDEQFF
j_call: TRBJ2-1
v_call: TRBV12-5